This TCR beta chain derives from a study of high-grade serous ovarian cancer treatment subgroups. Tumor samples were taken before definitive surgery or chemotherapy. TCRdb's copy holds only in-frame clones and misses some; the assay was immunoSEQ multiplex PCR. Of around 30,000 clones in the sample, 84% were seen once. General study points: Repertoire similarity ranged roughly 0.1 to 0.79 between tumors of one patient.

About this clone itself: What it binds is not known.

Germline loops: CDR1 MDHEN, CDR2 SYDVKM. The germline V and J ends were trimmed by 7 bases and 1 base, with 5 bases remaining between them. The CDR3 sequence is 12 residues long. The chain employs TRBV28 and TRBJ1-5; the D is unclear. Sequenced sample: tumor tissue. This clonotype was sampled from a human donor with high-grade serous ovarian cancer. The CDR3: CASTWSNQPQHF. CDR3 nucleotides: TGTGCCAGCACTTGGAGCAATCAGCCCCAGCATTTT. Filled out from reference TRBV28 and TRBJ1-5, the complete variable domain reads DVKVTQSSRYLVKRTGEKVFLECVQDMDHENMFWYRQDPGLGLRLIYFSYDVKMKEKGDIPEGYSVSREKKERFSLILESASTNQTSMYLCASTWSNQPQHFGDGTRLSIL.